The 30 T cell receptor beta chains below were found in one sample sequenced in a study of shared clonotypes between healthy human individuals. This table comes from immunoSEQ multiplex PCR, and its TCRdb copy is limited to in-frame clones, with some not included. There are around 2.5 million clones in the sample; under 95% occur only once, and 0.36% lies in the top ten. Sequenced input: naive CD4+ T cells from PBMCs. Subset reported: CD45RA+ positively selected. The receptors shown here come from a man younger than 30 in good health. Some clones in this sample may be carry-over from other donors' samples.

V usage is TRBV6-1 and J usage is TRBJ1-3; 10 bases are shared with TRBD1. The CDR3 spans 16 residues. The V gene end was trimmed by 1 base and the J gene end by 4 bases; junction bases not matched to a gene: 4. The V gene's germline CDR1 is MNHNS and CDR2 SASEGT. The CDR3 sequence: CASSEGQGAVGNTIYF. As DNA, the CDR3 is TGTGCCAGCAGTGAAGGACAGGGGGCTGTGGGAAACACCATATATTTT.

V usage is TRBV6-1 and J usage is TRBJ2-3, with D tentatively TRBD1 (6 bases). The germline V gene encodes CDR1 MNHNS and CDR2 SASEGT. The CDR3 is made up of 15 amino acids. The V gene lost 2 bases and the J gene lost 4 bases, with 13 bases spanning the gap. This CDR3 reads CASSERRGGADTQYF. CDR3 DNA: TGTGCCAGCAGTGAAAGACGTGGGGGCGCAGATACGCAGTATTTT.

This chain links TRBV14 with TRBJ2-6; no reliable D call. V dropped 2 bases and J dropped 4 bases, with 15 bases sitting between them. The CDR3 is 17 residues long. Germline-derived CDR1 and CDR2 are SGHDN and FVKESK. CDR3 amino acids: CASSQRLLSRGANVLTF. As DNA, the CDR3 is TGTGCCAGCAGCCAACGACTCCTCTCGAGGGGGGCCAACGTCCTGACTTTC.

This clone was recorded only once. V gene TRBV7-9 combines with J gene TRBJ2-1; TRBD2 matches at 10 bases. V dropped 5 bases and J dropped 12; count of bases not matched to a gene: 13. The germline V gene encodes CDR1 SEHNR and CDR2 FQNEAQ (reference sequence). The CDR3 contains 15 residues. CDR3 in DNA: TGTGCCAGCAGCCAGACTAGCGGGCCGGGGCATGGGCAGTTCTTC. It encodes CASSQTSGPGHGQFF.

The chain is built from TRBV7-9 and TRBJ2-3; TRBD1 agrees at 8 bases. CDR3 length: 17 amino acids. Per germline, CDR1 SEHNR and CDR2 FQNEAQ (reference sequence). The J segment lost 4 bases and the V segment lost 3 bases, leaving 12 bases of the junction unmatched. In DNA form, the CDR3 reads TGTGCCAGCAGCTTCGGACAGGGTGCGGTGGGTGCAGATACGCAGTATTTT. This encodes CASSFGQGAVGADTQYF.

The CDR3 region has the DNA TGTGCCAGCTATGGAGGGGGCGCGTCTAATGAAAAACTGTTTTTT. Its translation: CASYGGGASNEKLFF. The chain recombines TRBV27 with TRBJ1-4; 7 bases fit TRBD1. Germline CDR1 reads MNHEY; CDR2 reads SMNVEV (reference sequence). CDR3 length: 15 amino acids. Trimming cost V 8 bases and J 3 bases; bases outside gene matches: 9.

The genes are TRBV19 and TRBJ2-5; weak D call: TRBD2 (6 bases). Per germline, CDR1 LNHDA and CDR2 SQIVND (reference sequence). The CDR3 length is 14 residues. Trimming took 6 bases from V and 2 from J, leaving 13 bases between them. The CDR3 DNA reads TGTGCCAGTAGCTGGGACTTTCAGCAAGAGACCCAGTACTTC. Amino acids: CASSWDFQQETQYF.

The chain recombines TRBV5-1 with TRBJ2-3; no firm D call. Trimming left V 5 bases short and J 0 bases short, with 13 bases between. CDR3 length equals 15 residues. CDR1 is SGHRS, CDR2 YFSETQ, per germline. The CDR3 sequence: CASRRAFASTDTQYF. CDR3 nucleotide sequence: TGCGCCAGCAGACGCGCTTTCGCTAGCACAGATACGCAGTATTTT.

The chain carries TRBV7-3 and TRBJ2-1, with no clear D. Germline CDR1 and CDR2: SGHTA and FQGTGA. There are 16 residues in the CDR3. V dropped 6 bases and J dropped 4 bases, with 19 bases sitting between them. Here the CDR3 DNA reads TGTGCCAGCAGTCCAAAGGAGTGGAGTTCGTACAATGAGCAGTTCTTC. Its translation is CASSPKEWSSYNEQFF. Supplemented by reference TRBV7-3 and TRBJ2-1, the full variable domain reads GAGVSQTPSNKVTEKGKYVELRCDPISGHTALYWYRQSLGQGPEFLIYFQGTGAADDSGLPNDRFFAVRPEGSVSTLKIQRTERGDSAVYLCASSPKEWSSYNEQFFGPGTRLTVL.

The genes are TRBV28 and TRBJ1-5; tentative D call: TRBD1 (6 bases). This CDR3 comprises 15 residues. The V gene lost 5 bases and the J gene lost 3 bases, with 14 bases spanning the gap. CDR1 is MDHEN and CDR2 is SYDVKM in the germline V gene. CDR3 amino acids: CASSQPRGPNQPQHF. DNA of the CDR3: TGTGCCAGCAGTCAACCACGGGGGCCCAATCAGCCCCAGCATTTT.

V and J are TRBV4-1 and TRBJ1-5, with D unresolved. Trimming cost V 4 bases and J 4 bases, with 11 bases left between them. The CDR3 is 14 amino acids. The V gene's germline CDR1 is MGHRA and CDR2 YSYEKL. CDR3 region: CASSPPRTNQPQHF. The CDR3 DNA reads as TGCGCCAGCAGCCCGCCCAGGACGAATCAGCCCCAGCATTTT.

This chain connects TRBV11-2 to TRBJ2-2; D could derive from TRBD1 or TRBD2 (5 bases each). Looked up from germline, CDR1 is SGHAT and CDR2 is FQNNGV. This CDR3 spans 15 amino acids. Trimming removed 1 base from V and 0 bases from J, with 6 bases in between. CDR3 loop: CASSLAGPNTGELFF. CDR3 coding DNA: TGTGCCAGCAGCTTAGCGGGGCCGAACACCGGGGAGCTGTTTTTT. The full variable domain, its missing parts supplied by reference TRBV11-2 and TRBJ2-2, is EAGVAQSPRYKIIEKRQSVAFWCNPISGHATLYWYQQILGQGPKLLIQFQNNGVVDDSQLPKDRFSAERLKGVDSTLKIQPAKLEDSAVYLCASSLAGPNTGELFFGEGSRLTVL.

The chain combines TRBV9 with TRBJ2-3, with 7 positions matching TRBD2. Looked up from germline, CDR1 is SGDLS and CDR2 is YYNGEE. The V segment lost 2 bases and the J segment 5 bases; nucleotides outside the gene matches: 8. The CDR3 consists of 15 residues. The CDR3 nucleotides are TGTGCCAGCAGCGTTTTAGCGGGCCGAGGAGATACGCAGTATTTT. It is translated as CASSVLAGRGDTQYF.

A note on this clone: Other DNA variants within this sample encode the same CDR3. The chain has TRBV28 and TRBJ1-3; D might be TRBD1 (6 bases). V was trimmed by 6 bases and J by 2 bases, leaving 14 bases between them. Germline CDR1 is MDHEN and CDR2 is SYDVKM. The CDR3 is 15 residues long. CDR3 sequence: CASSPTGGAGNTIYF. The CDR3 nucleotides are TGTGCCAGCAGCCCGACGGGGGGCGCTGGAAACACCATATATTTT.

This rearrangement joins TRBV4-3 to TRBJ1-1; the D is unclear. The germline V and J ends were trimmed by 1 base and 5 bases, with 17 bases remaining between them. Germline V CDR1 and CDR2: LGHNA, YSLEER. The CDR3 runs 16 residues. The CDR3 is CASSQGFRRQPTEAFF. The DNA of the CDR3 is TGCGCCAGCAGCCAAGGGTTTCGGCGTCAGCCGACTGAAGCTTTCTTT.

The J gene is TRBJ2-1, the V gene TRBV19; 10 bases are a match to TRBD2. After removal of 1 base from V and 6 bases from J, the junction contained 3 bases not matched to a gene. The CDR3 is 15 amino acids. Germline V gives CDR1 LNHDA, CDR2 SQIVND (reference sequence). The DNA of the CDR3 is TGTGCCAGTAGTATAGCCTCTAGCGGGGGCAATGAGCAGTTCTTC. Encoded protein: CASSIASSGGNEQFF.

This chain uses TRBV5-4 with TRBJ2-7, with 10 bases aligning to TRBD1. The trim removed 3 bases at V and 5 bases at J, leaving 5 bases unmatched. Germline V lookup: CDR1 SGHNT, CDR2 YYREEE (reference sequence). The CDR3 has 14 amino acids. The CDR3 region is CASSWETGGNEQYF. In DNA form, the CDR3 reads TGTGCCAGCAGCTGGGAGACAGGGGGCAACGAGCAGTACTTC.

The chain recombines TRBV7-9 with TRBJ1-1; weak D call: TRBD1 (6 bases). This CDR3 comprises 12 residues. Trimming left V 5 bases short and J 7 bases short, with 11 bases between. Germline V gene lookup returns CDR1 SEHNR and CDR2 FQNEAQ (reference sequence). The CDR3 sequence is CASSVGQIEAFF. DNA of the CDR3: TGTGCCAGCAGCGTAGGACAGATTGAAGCTTTCTTT.

The V gene is TRBV5-4, the J gene TRBJ2-3; the D gene is possibly TRBD1 (6 bases). The CDR3 runs to 15 residues. The V and J ends lost 4 bases and 3 bases respectively, with 15 bases between them. Germline V lookup: CDR1 SGHNT, CDR2 YYREEE (reference sequence). CDR3 sequence reads: CASSPPTGMTDTQYF. CDR3 sequence (DNA): TGTGCCAGCAGCCCACCCACAGGGATGACAGATACGCAGTATTTT.

V usage is TRBV5-1 and J usage is TRBJ1-1; TRBD1 matches 7 bases. CDR1 is SGHRS, CDR2 YFSETQ, per germline. The junction had 6 bases not matched to a gene; V was cut back by 6 bases and J by 1 base. This CDR3 is built from 14 residues. The chain's CDR3 is CASTPNRGNTEAFF. CDR3 DNA: TGCGCCAGCACCCCAAACAGGGGGAACACTGAAGCTTTCTTT.

This chain joins TRBV7-8 and TRBJ2-1, with D perhaps TRBD1 (6 bases). The germline V gene encodes CDR1 SGHVS and CDR2 FQNEAQ. The ends were cut back, 4 bases at V and 4 bases at J, with 23 bases in the middle. CDR3 length equals 18 residues. CDR3 sequence reads: CASSSLITGTVRYNEQFF. The DNA of the CDR3 is TGTGCCAGCAGCTCCCTGATAACAGGGACGGTTCGATACAATGAGCAGTTCTTC.

This clone was found once. The chain combines TRBV6-6 with TRBJ1-4; D perhaps matches TRBD1 (6 bases). CDR1 and CDR2 (germline): MNHNY, SVGAGI (reference sequence). This CDR3 contains 14 residues. V lost 6 bases to trimming and J lost 6 bases, with 14 bases between them. CDR3 bases: TGTGCCAGCAGGTCCACACAGGGAGATGAAAAACTGTTTTTT. Protein: CASRSTQGDEKLFF.

The chain employs TRBV27 and TRBJ2-5, with D possibly matching TRBD2 (6 bases). The CDR3 runs 15 residues. The V end lost 0 bases, the J end lost 1 base, and 9 bases lay between the germline ends. Germline CDR1 MNHEY, CDR2 SMNVEV (reference sequence). DNA of the CDR3: TGTGCCAGCAGTTTATCGTTCGGGGGCCAAGAGACCCAGTACTTC. Its translation: CASSLSFGGQETQYF.

As to this clone: The identical CDR3 is also encoded by other nucleotide sequences in the sample. V usage is TRBV7-3 and J usage is TRBJ1-1; D is unresolved. The germline V gene encodes CDR1 SGHTA and CDR2 FQGTGA. The CDR3 is 14 amino acids. The V end lost 3 bases, the J end lost 1 base, and 9 bases lay between the germline ends. The CDR3 DNA is TGTGCCAGCAGCTTCCTGGGCGAGAACACTGAAGCTTTCTTT. It yields the protein CASSFLGENTEAFF.

The J gene is TRBJ1-4, the V gene TRBV9; a weak D match, TRBD1 (5 bases). CDR3 length: 14 amino acids. Trimming shortened V by 4 bases and J by 7 bases, and 14 bases separated the two germline ends. In germline, CDR1 is SGDLS, CDR2 YYNGEE. CDR3 sequence reads: CASSTGGIGEKLFF. CDR3 DNA: TGTGCCAGCAGCACGGGGGGGATCGGTGAAAAACTGTTTTTT. Together with reference TRBV9 and TRBJ1-4, the CDR3 gives the full variable domain: DSGVTQTPKHLITATGQRVTLRCSPRSGDLSVYWYQQSLDQGLQFLIQYYNGEERAKGNILERFSAQQFPDLHSELNLSSLELGDSALYFCASSTGGIGEKLFFGSGTQLSVL.

The chain recombines TRBV5-4 with TRBJ2-1, with TRBD2 as a possible D gene (5 bases). The CDR3 runs to 15 residues. The germline CDR1 and CDR2 sequences are SGHNT and YYREEE (reference sequence). The V and J ends lost 4 bases and 2 bases respectively, with 13 bases between them. The CDR3 bases are TGTGCCAGCAGCCTAAGAGACTACACCTACAATGAGCAGTTCTTC. It specifies CASSLRDYTYNEQFF.

The genes are TRBV6-5 and TRBJ2-1; D perhaps matches TRBD2 (6 bases). CDR1 is MNHEY and CDR2 is SVGAGI in the germline V gene. V lost 2 bases and J lost 1, with 9 bases in between. The CDR3 is 15 residues long. The CDR3 spells CASSYGGISYNEQFF. CDR3 DNA sequence: TGTGCCAGCAGTTACGGCGGGATATCCTACAATGAGCAGTTCTTC.

This clone has only one observation. The J gene is TRBJ2-7, the V gene TRBV5-5, with 9 bases fitting TRBD1. This CDR3 is 17 amino acids long. The germline gives CDR1 SGHKS, CDR2 YYEKEE (reference sequence). Trimming at V came to 4 bases and at J to 2 bases, leaving 13 bases not matched to a gene. The CDR3 DNA follows: TGTGCCAGCAGCATAGGACAGGGGTCCGTGAGGGCCTACGAGCAGTACTTC. Protein: CASSIGQGSVRAYEQYF.

This clone was counted a single time. The genes are TRBV27 and TRBJ2-5, with 8 positions matching TRBD2. The CDR3 has 15 amino acids. Unmatched junction bases numbered 10, after V lost 9 bases and J lost 1 base. Germline-derived CDR1 and CDR2 are MNHEY and SMNVEV (reference sequence). The CDR3: CASTRAGGIQETQYF. CDR3 coding DNA: TGTGCCAGTACGAGGGCGGGAGGTATCCAAGAGACCCAGTACTTC.

V usage is TRBV19 and J usage is TRBJ2-7, with D hard to call. V lost 5 bases, J lost 0 bases, and 8 bases lay in between. The CDR3 spans 13 residues. Per the germline V gene, CDR1 is LNHDA and CDR2 is SQIVND (reference sequence). In DNA, the CDR3 is TGTGCCAGTAGTCCTTCCTACTCCTACGAGCAGTACTTC. It codes for CASSPSYSYEQYF.